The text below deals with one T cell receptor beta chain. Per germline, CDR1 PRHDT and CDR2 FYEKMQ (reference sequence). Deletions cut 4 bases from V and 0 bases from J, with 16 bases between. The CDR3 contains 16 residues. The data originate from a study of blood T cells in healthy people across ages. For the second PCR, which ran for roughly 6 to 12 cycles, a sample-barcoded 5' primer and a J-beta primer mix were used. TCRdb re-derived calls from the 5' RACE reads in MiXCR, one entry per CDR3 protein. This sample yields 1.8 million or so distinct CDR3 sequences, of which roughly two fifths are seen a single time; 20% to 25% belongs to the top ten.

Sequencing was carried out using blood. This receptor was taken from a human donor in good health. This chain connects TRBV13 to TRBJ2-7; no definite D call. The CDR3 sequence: CASSSLALTGSYEQYF. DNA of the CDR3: TGTGCCAGCAGCTCCTTGGCCTTGACGGGCTCCTACGAGCAGTACTTC.